A single sample is the source of the 6 T cell receptor beta chains below, sequenced in a study of T cell responses to AZD1222 COVID-19 vaccine. Here immunoSEQ multiplex PCR was the method, and the copy in TCRdb shows in-frame clones only, minus some. Here the sample spans about 42,000 clones, around 88% being singletons. The source material was peripheral blood, sampled 28 days after the second AZD1222 dose. These receptors came from an adult who received the AZD1222 COVID-19 vaccine.

The rearrangement links TRBV6-6 to TRBJ1-1; D gene uncertain. V lost 3 bases and J lost 4, with 18 bases in between. The germline V gene has CDR1 MNHNY and CDR2 SVGAGI (reference sequence). The CDR3 extends over 16 amino acids. For the CDR3, the DNA is TGTGCCAGCAGTTATGCCGCGACCCTTAGGAGCACTGAAGCTTTCTTT. Its protein is CASSYAATLRSTEAFF.

The V gene is TRBV7-3, the J gene TRBJ1-2; the D is unclear. From germline, CDR1 is SGHTA and CDR2 FQGTGA. The V end was cut by 5 bases, the J end by 6 bases, with 13 bases between. This CDR3 has 13 amino acids. The CDR3 loop reads CASSPSRVDGYTF. CDR3 in DNA: TGTGCCAGCAGCCCCAGTAGGGTGGATGGCTACACCTTC.

The chain employs TRBV19 and TRBJ1-5, with D hard to call. V gave up 4 bases and J gave up 7 bases, with 11 bases separating them. Germline V gene lookup returns CDR1 LNHDA and CDR2 SQIVND (reference sequence). This CDR3 comprises 13 residues. In nucleotides, the CDR3 is TGTGCCAGTAGTAGGGGTCCGGGGCAGCCCCAGCATTTT. Translated: CASSRGPGQPQHF.

The genes are TRBV11-2 and TRBJ2-3; D may match TRBD1 or TRBD2 (6 bases each). The CDR3 totals 16 residues. The germline V gene encodes CDR1 SGHAT and CDR2 FQNNGV. The V end lost 5 bases, the J end lost 3 bases, and 18 bases lay between the germline ends. CDR3 sequence (DNA): TGTGCCAGCAGCCCAGTGACGGGGGCTCTGACAGATACGCAGTATTTT. Encoded protein: CASSPVTGALTDTQYF. Full variable domain (outside the CDR3, taken from reference TRBV11-2 and TRBJ2-3): EAGVAQSPRYKIIEKRQSVAFWCNPISGHATLYWYQQILGQGPKLLIQFQNNGVVDDSQLPKDRFSAERLKGVDSTLKIQPAKLEDSAVYLCASSPVTGALTDTQYFGPGTRLTVL.

This CDR3 is CSVLVLGYGYTF. The CDR3 DNA reads TGCAGCGTTTTGGTTCTCGGCTATGGCTACACCTTC. The chain links TRBV29-1 to TRBJ1-2; the D is unclear. Germline CDR1 and CDR2: SQVTM and ANQGSEA. V was cut by 5 bases and J by 4 bases, with 11 bases left in between. This CDR3 spans 12 amino acids.

The chain employs TRBV3-1 (or the pseudogene TRBV3-2) and TRBJ2-7, with D possibly TRBD1 on 6 matching bases. The CDR3 is 16 amino acids. The germline V gene encodes CDR1 LGHDT and CDR2 YNNKEL (reference sequence). Trimming shortened V by 4 bases and J by 0 bases, and 16 bases separated the two germline ends. CDR3 sequence: CASSRGGQWGSYEQYF. CDR3 sequence (DNA): TGTGCCAGCAGCCGCGGTGGACAGTGGGGCTCCTACGAGCAGTACTTC.